This T cell receptor beta chain was obtained from a study of OX40 agonist ivuxolimab in advanced cancers. Using immunoSEQ multiplex PCR, the repertoire was profiled, and TCRdb retains in-frame clones only, with some absent. The data hold tens of thousands of clones, with roughly 80% observed a single time. Germline CDR1 and CDR2: SGHNT and YYREEE (reference sequence). V lost 1 base, J lost 8 bases, and 6 bases stayed unmatched. The CDR3 covers 15 residues. The clonotype originates from an adult with an advanced solid tumor such as melanoma, head and neck, liver or kidney cancer. The chain is built from TRBV5-4 and TRBJ1-4; TRBD1 matches at 9 bases. Sequenced material: CD4+ or CD8+ T cells sorted from blood, taken in a trial of the OX40 agonist ivuxolimab. The CDR3 loop reads CASSLKETGGEKLFF. CDR3 sequence (DNA): TGTGCCAGCAGCTTGAAAGAAACAGGGGGCGAAAAACTGTTTTTT.